The entry that follows covers one TCR beta chain sequence. Antigen unknown. Germline V gene lookup returns CDR1 SGHNT and CDR2 YYREEE (reference sequence). CDR3 length: 16 amino acids. Losses at the gene ends were 5 bases for V and 0 bases for J; bases not matched to a gene: 4. This table comes from immunoSEQ multiplex PCR, and its TCRdb copy is limited to in-frame clones, with some not included. The repertoire holds tens of thousands of clones, roughly 73% seen once, with approximately 2% in the top ten. Specified time point: week 5, during vaccination. What each vaccine dose contained was 300 ug of mutant IDH1 20-mer peptide, accompanied by topical imiquimod. The donors' diagnosis was new WHO grade 3 or 4 astrocytoma that was IDH1-mutant and ATRX-lost. The data originate from a study of a mutant IDH1 vaccine in newly diagnosed glioma. As for the study in general: Averaging around 42 years of age, treated patients were around 60% male and approximately 38% female. Previous treatment comprised radiotherapy, temozolomide, or both, mostly both. The study's findings and limits: Patients mounted vaccine-induced immune responses in almost 95% of cases.

The genes are TRBV5-4 and TRBJ1-4, with 10 bases matching TRBD1. The receptor's source is a middle-aged woman with glioma. The sequences come from PBMCs, collected from a glioma patient whose treatment included an IDH1 peptide vaccine. CDR3 in DNA: TGTGCCAGCAGTTCCGGGACAGGGGCAACTAATGAAAAACTGTTTTTT. It is translated as CASSSGTGATNEKLFF.